Below, 7 T cell receptor beta chains from the same sample are listed, as sequenced in a study of cytomegalovirus exposure and HLA in healthy donors. Amplification used 60 Vbeta primers and 13 Jbeta primers. TCRdb's copy holds only in-frame clones and misses some; the assay was immunoSEQ multiplex PCR. The sample shows under 150,000 clones, 75% to 85% of them seen only once. The sequencing sample was made of PBMCs. Receptors originate from a woman between 50 and 59 years old in good health and CMV-seropositive.

The chain recombines TRBV7-2 with TRBJ1-1; tentatively, D is TRBD1 (5 bases). Germline assignment: CDR1 SGHTA and CDR2 FQGNSA. Trimming removed 5 bases from V and 1 base from J, with 14 bases in between. The CDR3 has 15 residues. The CDR3 spells CASSPSGGRNTEAFF. The CDR3 bases are TGTGCCAGCAGCCCAAGTGGGGGGAGGAACACTGAAGCTTTCTTT.

CDR3 loop: CASSYMTNYGYTF. Written as DNA, the CDR3 is TGTGCCAGCAGTTACATGACTAACTATGGCTACACCTTC. The rearrangement joins TRBV2 to TRBJ1-2; the D is unclear. CDR3 length: 13 residues. V was shortened by 5 bases and J by 0 bases, with 7 bases between the two germline ends. Germline CDR1 is SNHLY and CDR2 is FYNNEI.

The chain employs TRBV7-2 and TRBJ2-5; 7 bases map to TRBD2. This CDR3 is 16 amino acids long. CDR1 is SGHTA, CDR2 FQGNSA, per germline. V dropped 4 bases and J dropped 1; count of bases not matched to a gene: 9. CDR3 sequence: CASSSSSGGVQETQYF. The CDR3 bases are TGTGCCAGCAGCTCATCTAGTGGGGGGGTCCAAGAGACCCAGTACTTC.

The chain recombines TRBV10-1 with TRBJ2-3; D not certain. Trimming took 0 bases from V and 4 from J, leaving 11 bases between them. CDR3 size: 15 residues. Germline V lookup: CDR1 WNHNN, CDR2 SYGVQD (reference sequence). This CDR3 is CASSESSSYPDTQYF. The CDR3 DNA reads TGCGCCAGCAGTGAGTCGAGTTCATACCCAGATACGCAGTATTTT.

V and J are TRBV9 and TRBJ2-5; D not certain. The germline gives CDR1 SGDLS, CDR2 YYNGEE. V lost 3 bases and J lost 2, with 14 bases in between. CDR3 size: 15 residues. The CDR3 spells CASSGTTKFQETQYF. DNA for the CDR3: TGTGCCAGCAGCGGAACGACAAAATTTCAAGAGACCCAGTACTTC.

The rearrangement links TRBV4-2 to TRBJ1-3; TRBD1 matches at 7 bases. The CDR3 runs 16 residues. Trimming at V came to 0 bases and at J to 6 bases, leaving 8 bases not matched to a gene. In germline, CDR1 is LGHNA, CDR2 YNFKEQ. The CDR3 DNA follows: TGTGCCAGCAGCCAAGAATGGCGACAGGGTCCAAACACCATATATTTT. This gives the protein CASSQEWRQGPNTIYF.

The chain uses TRBV7-6 and TRBJ2-7, with 9 bases matching TRBD1. The ends lost 5 bases at V and 3 bases at J; junction bases unmatched: 8. Germline V gives CDR1 SGHVS, CDR2 FNYEAQ. There are 15 residues in the CDR3. The CDR3 here is CASSQRQGGNYEQYF. In DNA, the CDR3 is TGTGCCAGCAGCCAACGACAGGGGGGAAACTACGAGCAGTACTTC. Complete variable domain (other parts from reference TRBV7-6 and TRBJ2-7): GAGVSQSPRYKVTKRGQDVALRCDPISGHVSLYWYRQALGQGPEFLTYFNYEAQQDKSGLPNDRFSAERPEGSISTLTIQRTEQRDSAMYRCASSQRQGGNYEQYFGPGTRLTVT.